A selection of T cell receptor beta chains follows, all from one sample in a study of blood T cell repertoires in COVID-19. The protocol was immunoSEQ multiplex PCR, while the TCRdb copy is restricted to in-frame clones and leaves out a portion. In the table there are approximately 85,000 clones, around 84% of which are singletons. The specimen was peripheral blood. The receptors were sampled from a woman older than 75 in a cohort sampled during active or convalescent COVID-19. Each CDR3 is given with its conserved first and last residue.

TRBV5-1,CASSLLVRGSTDTQYF
TRBV28,CASSSGSDRGKVSSNQPQHF
TRBV11-2,CASSLGGEETQYF
TRBV4-1,CASSQELVNYGYTF
TRBV6-1,CASSDRADTQYF
TRBV2,CASSYRGFVFADTQYF
TRBV6-5,CASIPRGDSLSYTF
TRBV5-1,CASSIGTDTQYF
TRBV7-9,CASSQGLAGGGNEQFF
TRBV29-1,CSVEELKGLGYTF
TRBV9,CASSHGGNTEAFF
TRBV6-1,CASSDGQVPNQPQHF
TRBV11-3,CASSATSGSGNTQYF